These T cell receptor beta chains were read from a single sample in a study of tumor and adjacent non-tumor tissue in lung cancer. From the multiplex PCR reads, TCRdb called clonotypes with MiXCR, one entry per CDR3 protein. The table includes about 98,000 distinct CDR3 sequences, about 80% detected once. What was sequenced was distant non-tumor lung tissue. All receptors come from a man aged 55 to 70 with small cell lung cancer. The CDR3 runs from the conserved cysteine through the conserved F or W. The D gene is left open where the match is weak. Size is omitted from some rows. Given values are once, few, many or a class for expanded clones.

size: -
J: TRBJ2-1
D: -
V: TRBV6-5
CDR3: CASNYSIWGVADNEQSF
DNA: TGTGCCAGCAATTACTCGATCTGGGGAGTAGCGGACAATGAGCAGTCCTTC

size: -
J: TRBJ2-3
D: TRBD2
V: TRBV20-1
CDR3: CSATRLARTSRLTDTQYF
DNA: TGCAGTGCCACTCGACTAGCGCGAACGAGCCGCCTCACAGATACGCAGTATTTT

size: -
J: TRBJ2-7
D: -
V: TRBV4-2
CDR3: CACSQELTGTYEQYF
DNA: TGTGCCTGCAGCCAAGAACTGACCGGAACCTACGAGCAGTATTTC

size: -
J: TRBJ2-3
D: -
V: TRBV9
CDR3: CASSVRPSRSIDTQYF
DNA: TGTGCCAGCAGCGTTAGGCCCAGCCGGAGCATAGATACGCAGTATTTT

size: many
J: TRBJ1-1
D: -
V: TRBV4-1
CDR3: CASSQVLQRGAEAFF
DNA: TGCGCCAGCAGCCAAGTGCTACAGCGGGGGGCTGAAGCTTTCTTT

size: few
J: TRBJ1-3
D: -
V: TRBV20-1
CDR3: CSARDGGSGGNTIYF
DNA: TGCAGTGCTAGAGATGGAGGCAGTGGTGGAAACACCATATATTTT

size: -
J: TRBJ2-7
D: -
V: TRBV6-6
CDR3: CASTPGQDEQSF
DNA: TGTGCCAGCACTCCGGGACAAGACGAGCAGTCCTTC

size: -
J: TRBJ2-1
D: TRBD2
V: TRBV6-6
CDR3: CASRRGAGGTYKVQFF
DNA: TGCGCCAGCAGGAGGGGGGCGGGAGGCACCTACAAAGTGCAGTTCTTC

size: -
J: TRBJ2-3
D: -
V: TRBV28
CDR3: CASSLYLTGDQDMQYF
DNA: TGTGCCAGCAGTTTATACCTAACGGGAGATCAAGATATGCAGTATTTT

size: medium-sized
J: TRBJ1-2
D: TRBD1
V: TRBV10-1
CDR3: CASRDRGRGGYTF
DNA: TGCGCCAGCAGGGACAGGGGCAGGGGTGGCTACACCTTC

size: -
J: TRBJ2-1
D: TRBD2
V: TRBV28
CDR3: CASRSGGGNEQFF
DNA: TGTGCCAGCAGAAGCGGGGGCGGAAATGAACAGTTCTTC